This T cell receptor (beta chain) was captured by sequencing in a study of T cell responses to AZD1222 COVID-19 vaccine. Looked up from germline, CDR1 is MDHEN and CDR2 is SYDVKM. The CDR3 contains 14 residues. Trimming took 3 bases from V and 6 from J; bases not matched to a gene: 6. TCRdb's copy holds only in-frame clones and misses some; the assay was immunoSEQ multiplex PCR. The table lists 97,000 or so clones, 80% to 95% of them singletons, with 6.5% to 8.5% in the top ten. This clonotype was obtained from an adult who received the AZD1222 COVID-19 vaccine. Source: peripheral blood, taken 28 days after the second AZD1222 dose. The chain uses TRBV28 and TRBJ2-7, with 9 bases aligning to TRBD2. This CDR3 is CASSFGGRASEQYF. CDR3 sequence (DNA): TGTGCCAGCAGTTTCGGCGGGAGGGCCAGCGAGCAGTACTTC.